One sample yielded the 27 T cell receptor beta chains listed below, sequenced in a study of Graves' ophthalmopathy and Graves' hyperthyroidism. Amplifying from RNA transcripts, the study obtained TCR beta CDR3 regions. In the first round, RT-PCR was carried out with HTBI primers, and a multiplex PCR formed the second round. TCRdb recomputed calls from the multiplex PCR reads with MiXCR, one row per CDR3 protein. The repertoire consists of over a million distinct CDR3 sequences, with roughly two fifths occurring once and the leading ten covering over 8.5%. Sequenced material: peripheral blood or thyroid tissue (not recorded which). The receptor set was obtained from an adult man with Graves' hyperthyroidism.

This clonotype has at least ten counts. This chain joins TRBV10-3 and TRBJ1-5; tentative D call: TRBD1 (5 bases). V lost 2 bases and J 4 bases, leaving 12 bases between the germline ends. The V gene's germline CDR1 is ENHRY and CDR2 SYGVKD. The CDR3 is made up of 15 amino acids. The CDR3 DNA reads as TGTGCCATCAGTGAGGGACAAGACACTAATCAGCCCCAGCATTTT. Translation gives CAISEGQDTNQPQHF.

Of note for this clonotype: A single base separates this from a much larger clone, so it may be a read error. The chain is built from TRBV10-2 and TRBJ2-5, with D possibly being TRBD1 (5 bases). CDR3 length: 15 amino acids. Germline CDR1 reads WSHSY; CDR2 reads SAAADI. This CDR3 is CAISEQGVPQETQYF. The CDR3 DNA sequence: TGCGCCATCAGTGAGCAAGGGGTCCCCCAAGAGACCCAGTACTTC.

The genes are TRBV20-1 and TRBJ2-5; a weak D match, TRBD1 (6 bases). CDR3 length equals 17 residues. CDR1 and CDR2 from the germline V gene are DFQATT and SNEGSKA (reference sequence). Trimming pared 0 bases from V and 3 bases from J, leaving 20 bases between. The CDR3 loop is CSARDRVGGSGKETQYF. Here the CDR3 DNA reads TGCAGTGCTAGAGATAGGGTAGGGGGATCCGGCAAAGAGACCCAGTACTTC.

Notes on this clonotype: Likely a read error: the CDR3 ends without its conserved phenylalanine or tryptophan. It is unclear where the CDR3 begins or ends on the DNA, so no DNA is shown, and the CDR3 is as TCRdb lists it. This chain uses TRBV9 with TRBJ1-6. The CDR3 extends over 8 residues, inclusive of both ends. CDR1 is SGDLS, CDR2 YYNGEE, per germline. The CDR3 spells CASSVGSH.

This clonotype has only a few counts. The chain carries TRBV20-1 and TRBJ1-5, with a weak D call TRBD1 (6 bases). CDR1 DFQATT and CDR2 SNEGSKA come from the germline V gene (reference sequence). The V end was cut by 0 bases, the J end by 1 base, with 13 bases between. The CDR3 sequence is 16 residues long. CDR3: CSARDLFQGSNQPQHF. The CDR3 region has the DNA TGCAGTGCTAGAGATTTGTTCCAGGGGAGCAATCAGCCCCAGCATTTT.

This chain joins TRBV24-1 and TRBJ2-2; TRBD2 might be the D (6 bases). Germline lookup yields CDR1 KGHDR and CDR2 SFDVKD. Trimming stripped 9 bases from V and 4 bases from J, with 8 bases between. CDR3 length equals 12 residues. The CDR3, as DNA: TGTGCCACCCGGGACTCCACCGGGGAGCTGTTTTTT. This sequence encodes CATRDSTGELFF.

This clonotype showed up many times. The chain employs TRBV6-5 and TRBJ2-5; TRBD2 aligns across 7 bases. Germline V gives CDR1 MNHEY, CDR2 SVGAGI. The CDR3 runs to 15 residues. Trimming took 2 bases from V and 5 from J; bases not matched to a gene: 8. The DNA for the CDR3 is TGTGCCAGCAGTTACCGTCGGGAGGTCTTGGAGACCCAGTACTTC. Its translation: CASSYRREVLETQYF.

On this clonotype: Relative to the germline gene, one junction end is altered; a read error may explain this. V usage is TRBV11-2 and J usage is TRBJ2-7; 8 positions agree with TRBD1. The germline V gene encodes CDR1 SGHAT and CDR2 FQNNGV. This CDR3 is built from 15 residues. CDR3: CASSLDGTGGYEQYF. The CDR3 bases are TGTGCCAGCAGCCTAGACGGGACAGGAGGTTACGAGCAGTACTTC.

This clonotype came up many times. The chain is built from TRBV20-1 and TRBJ2-7; 11 bases fit TRBD2. Per the germline V gene, CDR1 is DFQATT and CDR2 is SNEGSKA (reference sequence). The V segment lost 5 bases and the J segment 5 bases; nucleotides outside the gene matches: 5. This CDR3 region has 13 residues. This chain's CDR3 is CSAFTSGRNEQYF. The CDR3 DNA sequence: TGCAGTGCTTTTACTAGCGGGAGAAACGAGCAGTACTTC.

This clonotype was observed a handful of times. CDR3 residues: CASSLNRGNQPQHF. CDR3 nucleotide sequence: TGTGCCAGCAGCCTAAACAGGGGCAATCAGCCCCAGCATTTT. V usage is TRBV16 and J usage is TRBJ1-5; weak D call: TRBD1 (6 bases). Germline CDR1 and CDR2: KGHSY and FQNENV. V shed 4 bases and J shed 2 bases, with 9 bases lying between them. The length of the CDR3 is 14 residues.

Remarks on this clonotype: Being one base from a much bigger clone, this may be a read error. The V call is TRBV7-9, the J call TRBJ2-7, with a tentative D call TRBD2 (6 bases). This CDR3 comprises 17 residues. Germline V lookup: CDR1 SEHNR, CDR2 FQNEAQ (reference sequence). The CDR3 here is CASNLAPAFRRDYEQYF. DNA of the CDR3: TGTGCCAGCAACTTAGCCCCGGCATTTCGGAGGGATTACGAGCAGTACTTC.

Concerning this clonotype itself: Possible read error: a much larger clone is one base away. The chain is built from TRBV7-9 and TRBJ1-2, with D possibly TRBD1 on 5 matching bases. Germline loops: CDR1 SEHNR, CDR2 FQNEAQ (reference sequence). The CDR3 extends over 14 amino acids. The CDR3, as DNA: TGTGCCAGCAGTTCGTACGACAGAAACTATGACTACACCTTC. It encodes CASSSYDRNYDYTF.

The DNA for the CDR3 is TGTGCCACCAGTACGCGGGGTAAAGAGACCCAGTACTTC. This sequence encodes CATSTRGKETQYF. The chain is built from TRBV24-1 and TRBJ2-5, with D tentatively TRBD2 (6 bases). The length of the CDR3 is 13 residues. Germline V gene lookup returns CDR1 KGHDR and CDR2 SFDVKD. Trimming stripped 6 bases from V and 3 bases from J, with 10 bases between.

This clonotype was counted ten times or more. The rearrangement uses TRBV9 and TRBJ2-2; 9 bases are shared with TRBD1. Trimming cost V 3 bases and J 2 bases; bases outside gene matches: 5. Germline V gene sequence: CDR1 SGDLS, CDR2 YYNGEE. The CDR3 is 16 amino acids. CDR3 nucleotide sequence: TGTGCCAGCAGCGGACGGACAGGGGCAAACACCGGGGAGCTGTTTTTT. Translated: CASSGRTGANTGELFF.

In regard to this clonotype: The junction and the germline gene differ at one end; a read error may be behind it. The rearrangement uses TRBV10-3 and TRBJ1-1; 7 positions agree with TRBD1. The CDR3 length is 17 residues. Germline lookup yields CDR1 ENHRY and CDR2 SYGVKD. The CDR3 protein is CASSWGQISSLNTEAFF. For the CDR3, the DNA is TGTGCCAGCAGTTGGGGACAGATTAGTTCTTTGAACACTGAAGCTTTCTTT.

This rearrangement joins TRBV7-2 to TRBJ2-2; 12 bases line up with TRBD2. V dropped 5 bases and J dropped 1; count of bases not matched to a gene: 5. The CDR3 has 17 amino acids. Germline loops: CDR1 SGHTA, CDR2 FQGNSA. Here the CDR3 DNA reads TGTGCCAGCAGCCGGCCGGGACTAGCGGGGAACACCGGGGAGCTGTTTTTT. Translation: CASSRPGLAGNTGELFF.

This clonotype was seen at least ten times. This chain uses TRBV7-9 with TRBJ2-2, with 7 bases fitting TRBD2. The CDR3 covers 17 residues. V was clipped by 5 bases and J by 0 bases; unmatched bases: 9. The germline gives CDR1 SEHNR, CDR2 FQNEAQ (reference sequence). In DNA, the CDR3 is TGTGCCAGCAGCAGAGAGGCGGGAGAGGCGAACACCGGGGAGCTGTTTTTT. Protein: CASSREAGEANTGELFF.

In this sample, this clonotype turned up many times. The chain has TRBV10-2 and TRBJ2-7; 7 bases are shared with TRBD1. Trimming took 7 bases from V and 3 from J; bases not matched to a gene: 9. Germline CDR1 WSHSY, CDR2 SAAADI. CDR3 size: 14 residues. This chain's CDR3 is CASIDRQGFYEQYF. Here the CDR3 DNA reads TGCGCCAGCATAGACCGACAGGGCTTCTACGAGCAGTACTTC.

On this clonotype: A single base separates this from a much larger clone, so it may be a read error. V usage is TRBV19 and J usage is TRBJ1-2; 9 nucleotides agree with TRBD1. V gave up 7 bases and J gave up 3 bases; unmatched junction bases: 6. Germline CDR1 LNHDA, CDR2 SQIVND (reference sequence). The CDR3 length is 14 residues. CDR3 protein: CASTRTGEHYGYTF. As DNA, the CDR3 is TGTGCCAGTACACGGACAGGGGAACACTATGGCTACACCTTC.

With regard to this clonotype: A read error may be the cause here, since a much bigger clone is one base away. V gene TRBV25-1 combines with J gene TRBJ2-7; 7 positions match TRBD2. There are 14 residues in the CDR3. The germline V gene encodes CDR1 MGHDK and CDR2 SYGVNS. DNA of the CDR3: TGTGCCAGCAGCCGCGGCCTAGCGGTCTACGAGCGGTACTTC. Its protein is CASSRGLAVYERYF.

This clonotype was counted ten times or more. The rearrangement joins TRBV7-2 to TRBJ2-7; 9 nucleotides agree with TRBD1. This CDR3 is built from 14 residues. Germline CDR1 is SGHTA and CDR2 is FQGNSA. V gave up 4 bases and J gave up 7 bases; unmatched junction bases: 8. CDR3 in amino acids: CASSSGQGMGEQYF. Written as DNA, the CDR3 is TGTGCCAGCAGCTCCGGACAGGGGATGGGAGAGCAGTACTTC.

This rearrangement joins TRBV20-1 to TRBJ2-2; D remains unclear. This CDR3 is built from 15 residues. Germline-derived CDR1 and CDR2 are DFQATT and SNEGSKA (reference sequence). The V and J ends lost 0 bases and 1 base respectively, with 9 bases between them. This CDR3 is CSARDLSGNTGELFF. The CDR3 region has the DNA TGCAGTGCTAGAGACTTATCCGGGAACACCGGGGAGCTGTTTTTT.

Many counts were recorded for this clonotype. The rearrangement links TRBV7-2 to TRBJ2-7, with 8 bases lining up with TRBD1. The CDR3 consists of 15 residues. Germline CDR1 reads SGHTA; CDR2 reads FQGNSA. J was trimmed by 3 bases and V by 1 base; bases with no gene match: 5. CDR3 in DNA: TGTGCCAGCAGCTTAGGGGGACAGGACCTCTACGAGCAGTACTTC. This codes for CASSLGGQDLYEQYF.

This clonotype has only a few counts. The V gene is TRBV6-1, the J gene TRBJ1-4; D uncertain. V shed 6 bases and J shed 7 bases, with 18 bases lying between them. This CDR3 has 15 amino acids. Germline loops: CDR1 MNHNS, CDR2 SASEGT. The CDR3 nucleotides read TGTGCCAGCAGCGCCCTGAAGGTGTTGGCTGAAAAACTGTTTTTT. It encodes CASSALKVLAEKLFF.

This clonotype was seen at least ten times. The chain uses TRBV7-3 and TRBJ2-5; 7 nucleotides line up with TRBD1. Unmatched junction bases numbered 9, after V lost 6 bases and J lost 5 bases. This CDR3 has 14 residues. Germline CDR1 SGHTA, CDR2 FQGTGA. CDR3 DNA sequence: TGTGCCAGCAGTCAAAACAGGGGTTCGGAGACCCAGTACTTC. Amino acids: CASSQNRGSETQYF.

This clonotype occurred many times. The gene calls are TRBV6-5 and TRBJ1-2; unclear D gene. The CDR3 loop spans 14 amino acids. Trimming pared 5 bases from V and 1 base from J, leaving 11 bases between. Germline CDR1 MNHEY, CDR2 SVGAGI. The CDR3 region has the DNA TGTGCCAGCAGTGAAGCGCACGATAACTATGGCTACACCTTC. Translation: CASSEAHDNYGYTF.

This clonotype was counted many times. V usage is TRBV20-1 and J usage is TRBJ1-4; D might be TRBD1 (6 bases). Germline V CDR1 and CDR2: DFQATT, SNEGSKA (reference sequence). The CDR3 length is 13 residues. Trimming stripped 5 bases from V and 6 bases from J, with 13 bases between. The CDR3 DNA reads as TGCAGTGCTCCGAGGGGGAATTATGAAAAACTGTTTTTT. Translated, it gives CSAPRGNYEKLFF.